This T cell receptor (beta chain) was sequenced in a study of T-cell memory formation after mild COVID-19. Study observations and caveats: Pre-infection memory carried some responding clones, suggesting that cross-reactive memory joined. Clones which contracted sat mainly in CM and EM if CD4+, and in EMRA if CD8+. Day 15 to 85 contractors were CD4/CD8 balanced; later expanders leaned CD4+.

To note about this clonotype: Its antigen is unidentified.

CDR1 is DFQATT and CDR2 is SNEGSKA in the germline V gene (reference sequence). CDR3 length: 20 amino acids. V was clipped by 3 bases and J by 0 bases; unmatched bases: 20. One entry per CDR3 protein results from TCRdb running MiXCR on the 5' RACE reads. Of roughly 250,000 distinct CDR3 sequences detected, roughly 17% appear once; the ten largest clones hold under 25%. This chain joins TRBV20-1 and TRBJ2-3, with 8 bases fitting TRBD2. The sequence was collected from a man between 18 and 35 years old who had mild COVID-19 (a few samples of this study predate the infection). Cell type and time point are not known. Sequenced: PBMCs or a T cell subset sorted from them (not recorded which). This chain's CDR3 is CSARSHEPHVRGRSTDTQYF. CDR3 in DNA: TGCAGTGCTAGGTCGCACGAGCCGCATGTCCGCGGGAGGAGCACAGATACGCAGTATTTT.